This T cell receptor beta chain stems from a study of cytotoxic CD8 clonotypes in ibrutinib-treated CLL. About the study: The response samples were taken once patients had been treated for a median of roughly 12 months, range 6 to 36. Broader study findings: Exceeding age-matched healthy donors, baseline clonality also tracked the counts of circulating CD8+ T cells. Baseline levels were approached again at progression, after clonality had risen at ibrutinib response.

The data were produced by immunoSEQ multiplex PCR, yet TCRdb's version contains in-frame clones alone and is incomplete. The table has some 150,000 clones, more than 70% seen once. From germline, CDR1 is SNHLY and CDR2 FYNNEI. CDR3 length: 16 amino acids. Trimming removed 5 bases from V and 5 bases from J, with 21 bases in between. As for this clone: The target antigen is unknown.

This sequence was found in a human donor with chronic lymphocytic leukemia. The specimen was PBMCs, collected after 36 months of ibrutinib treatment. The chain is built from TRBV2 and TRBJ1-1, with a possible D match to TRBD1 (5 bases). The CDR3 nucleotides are TGTGCCAGCAGTTACCTCGAGTTGGGGGTGGGTACTGAAGCTTTCTTT. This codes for CASSYLELGVGTEAFF.